Below are 32 T cell receptor beta chains sequenced from a single sample in a study of Graves' ophthalmopathy and Graves' hyperthyroidism. RNA transcripts served as template for amplifying TCR beta CDR3 sequences. The workflow started with a first-round RT-PCR run with HTBI primers and then moved on to a second-round multiplex PCR. TCRdb reanalysed the multiplex PCR reads using MiXCR and keeps one entry per CDR3 protein. The sample contains fewer than 20,000 distinct CDR3 sequences, 46% of which appear only once. Sample: peripheral blood. The receptors were sampled from a woman between 40 and 50 years old with stable Graves' hyperthyroidism.

The chain is built from TRBV7-2 and TRBJ2-1; 8 bases fit TRBD2. CDR3 length: 16 amino acids. Germline V gene sequence: CDR1 SGHTA, CDR2 FQGNSA. V lost 1 base and J lost 8; bases outside the gene matches: 10. CDR3 nucleotide sequence: TGTGCCAGCAGCTTAGGCGGGGGGACCGCGAAGGATGAGCAGTTCTTC. It is translated as CASSLGGGTAKDEQFF.

This chain uses TRBV7-6 with TRBJ1-1, with D maybe TRBD1 (6 bases). Germline CDR1 reads SGHVS; CDR2 reads FNYEAQ. Trimming shortened V by 5 bases and J by 3 bases, and 13 bases separated the two germline ends. CDR3 size: 14 residues. The CDR3 loop reads CASSLRRGDTEAFF. DNA of the CDR3: TGTGCCAGCAGCCTCAGGAGGGGGGACACTGAAGCTTTCTTT.

The chain employs TRBV6-4 and TRBJ2-3; D is ambiguous. The ends were cut back, 3 bases at V and 0 bases at J, with 7 bases in the middle. There are 14 residues in the CDR3. Germline assignment: CDR1 MRHNA and CDR2 SNTAGT. Written as DNA, the CDR3 is TGTGCCAGCAGTGAGGCAGATAGCACAGATACGCAGTATTTT. This encodes CASSEADSTDTQYF.

The V gene is TRBV28, the J gene TRBJ1-2; the D is unclear. Trimming removed 3 bases from V and 4 bases from J, with 9 bases in between. Germline CDR1 and CDR2: MDHEN and SYDVKM. There are 13 residues in the CDR3. CDR3 in amino acids: CASSLEAVYGYTF. The CDR3 nucleotides read TGTGCCAGCAGTTTGGAGGCAGTCTATGGCTACACCTTC.

Many counts were recorded for this clonotype. The chain joins TRBV2 to TRBJ2-5; 7 bases are shared with TRBD2. Germline V CDR1 and CDR2: SNHLY, FYNNEI. This CDR3 is built from 14 residues. Trimming took 5 bases from V and 2 from J; bases not matched to a gene: 5. For the CDR3, the DNA is TGTGCCAGCAGTCCTAGGACTAGTCAAGAGACCCAGTACTTC. This gives the protein CASSPRTSQETQYF.

About this clonotype itself: The CDR3 end shows no conserved phenylalanine or tryptophan, and so a read error is likely. The chain couples TRBV7-2 to TRBJ1-1; no firm D call. Trimming pared 5 bases from V and 9 bases from J, leaving 13 bases between. Germline V gene sequence: CDR1 SGHTA, CDR2 FQGNSA. The CDR3 covers 12 residues. The CDR3 DNA reads TGTGCCAGCAGCGACGCAGGAGGCAAAGCTTTCCTT. It specifies CASSDAGGKAFL.

This chain joins TRBV2 and TRBJ1-5, with D unresolved. The germline V gene has CDR1 SNHLY and CDR2 FYNNEI. The CDR3 is 14 residues long. Trimming pared 7 bases from V and 2 bases from J, leaving 12 bases between. CDR3 residues: CASNVLGGNQPQHF. The CDR3, as DNA: TGTGCCAGCAACGTCCTGGGAGGCAATCAGCCCCAGCATTTT.

This clonotype has at least ten counts. The chain combines TRBV7-9 with TRBJ1-4; 7 bases are a match to TRBD1. Trimming at V came to 5 bases and at J to 8 bases, leaving 8 bases not matched to a gene. This CDR3 region has 14 residues. Germline V lookup: CDR1 SEHNR, CDR2 FQNEAQ (reference sequence). CDR3 nucleotide sequence: TGTGCCAGCAGCAGACAGGGATGGAGCGAAAAACTGTTTTTT. It specifies CASSRQGWSEKLFF. Variable domain in full (rest from reference TRBV7-9 and TRBJ1-4): DTGVSQNPRHKITKRGQNVTFRCDPISEHNRLYWYRQTLGQGPEFLTYFQNEAQLEKSRLLSDRFSAERPKGSFSTLEIQRTEQGDSAMYLCASSRQGWSEKLFFGSGTQLSVL.

This rearrangement joins TRBV12-3 or TRBV12-4 to TRBJ1-4; a possible D gene is TRBD1 (5 bases). The CDR3 is 13 residues long. Trimming removed 8 bases at V and 3 bases at J, with 10 bases between. CDR3 sequence: CASRRGANEKLFF. As DNA, the CDR3 is TGTGCCAGCCGACGGGGCGCTAATGAAAAACTGTTTTTT.

In its sample, this clonotype is medium-sized. V usage is TRBV19 and J usage is TRBJ2-7; D not certain. The CDR3 is 13 residues long. Germline values: CDR1 LNHDA, CDR2 SQIVND (reference sequence). V lost 3 bases and J 2 bases, leaving 8 bases between the germline ends. CDR3 protein: CASSMKGAYEQYF. CDR3 nucleotide sequence: TGTGCCAGTAGTATGAAGGGCGCCTACGAGCAGTACTTC.

Comments on this clonotype: Lacking the conserved final phenylalanine or tryptophan, this CDR3 likely reflects a read error. This chain uses TRBV7-2 with TRBJ2-4; the match to TRBD2 covers 7 bases. In germline, CDR1 is SGHTA, CDR2 FQGNSA. The CDR3 sequence is 17 residues long. The CDR3 spells CASSLALGGSAENIQYI. The CDR3 DNA sequence: TGTGCCAGCAGCTTAGCGCTGGGGGGGTCAGCCGAAAACATTCAGTACATC.

The chain carries TRBV20-1 and TRBJ2-7; the D call may be TRBD1 or TRBD2 (5 bases each). The CDR3 contains 13 residues. The V gene lost 8 bases and the J gene lost 0 bases, with 14 bases spanning the gap. Looked up from germline, CDR1 is DFQATT and CDR2 is SNEGSKA (reference sequence). The CDR3 here is CSSRTGPSYEQYF. DNA of the CDR3: TGCAGTTCCCGGACGGGACCCTCCTACGAGCAGTACTTC.

This chain links TRBV2 with TRBJ2-1, with 12 bases identical to TRBD1. There are 18 residues in the CDR3. From germline, CDR1 is SNHLY and CDR2 FYNNEI. J was trimmed by 8 bases and V by 6 bases; bases with no gene match: 17. CDR3 sequence (DNA): TGTGCCAGCAGCGGGACAGGGGGCGGGGGGACCGCGAAGGATGAGCAGTTCTTC. Amino acid sequence: CASSGTGGGGTAKDEQFF. Together with reference TRBV2 and TRBJ2-1, the CDR3 gives the full variable domain: EPEVTQTPSHQVTQMGQEVILRCVPISNHLYFYWYRQILGQKVEFLVSFYNNEISEKSEIFDDQFSVERPDGSNFTLKIRSTKLEDSAMYFCASSGTGGGGTAKDEQFFGPGTRLTVL.

V is TRBV20-1 and J is TRBJ2-7, with 7 bases aligning to TRBD2. Germline assignment: CDR1 DFQATT and CDR2 SNEGSKA (reference sequence). The CDR3 length is 11 residues. The V gene end was trimmed by 3 bases and the J gene end by 4 bases; junction bases not matched to a gene: 0. The CDR3 coding sequence is TGCAGTGCTAGGGGAGGGTACGAGCAGTACTTC. Residues: CSARGGYEQYF.

Comments on this clonotype: A much larger clone lies one base from this, so it may be a read error. CDR3 sequence reads: CSARRAGSTDTQYF. CDR3 nucleotides: TGCAGTGCTAGACGAGCGGGGAGCACAGATACGCAGTATTTT. This chain connects TRBV20-1 to TRBJ2-3, with 7 nucleotides matching TRBD2. Per germline, CDR1 DFQATT and CDR2 SNEGSKA (reference sequence). This CDR3 has 14 amino acids. Unmatched junction bases numbered 2, after V lost 2 bases and J lost 0 bases.

V gene TRBV19 combines with J gene TRBJ1-5, with D unresolved. CDR3 length equals 16 residues. Looked up from germline, CDR1 is LNHDA and CDR2 is SQIVND (reference sequence). Trimming removed 0 bases at V and 1 base at J, with 10 bases between. The CDR3 reads CASSIDGQASNQPQHF. In nucleotides, the CDR3 is TGTGCCAGTAGTATAGATGGGCAGGCGAGCAATCAGCCCCAGCATTTT.

In this sample, this clonotype turned up a few times. J is TRBJ2-3 and V is TRBV28; maybe TRBD1 (6 bases). Germline CDR1 is MDHEN and CDR2 is SYDVKM. CDR3 length equals 14 residues. Trimming took off 6 bases at V and 8 bases at J, with 18 bases between the two ends. CDR3 loop: CASSQGLGLGTQYF. As DNA, the CDR3 is TGTGCCAGCAGCCAGGGGTTAGGGCTTGGTACGCAGTATTTT.

The chain combines TRBV25-1 with TRBJ2-3, with 10 bases lining up with TRBD2. The J segment lost 4 bases and the V segment lost 8 bases, leaving 9 bases of the junction unmatched. The CDR3 is 15 amino acids. Germline V gives CDR1 MGHDK, CDR2 SYGVNS. This chain's CDR3 is CASGPSGRFSDTQYF. The CDR3 nucleotides are TGTGCCAGCGGGCCTAGCGGGAGATTCTCAGATACGCAGTATTTT.

This clonotype occurred a few times. Possible read error: a much larger clone is one base away. This chain links TRBV20-1 with TRBJ2-3, with unresolved D. CDR3 length: 12 residues. Germline values: CDR1 DFQATT, CDR2 SNEGSKA (reference sequence). The CDR3 region is CSAKLGTVTQYF. Written as DNA, the CDR3 is TGCAGTGCTAAACTGGGCACAGTTACGCAGTATTTT.

This chain links TRBV9 with TRBJ2-7; 9 positions agree with TRBD1. The CDR3 covers 15 residues. V was pared by 3 bases and J by 1 base, with 5 bases of the junction left unmatched. The germline CDR1 and CDR2 sequences are SGDLS and YYNGEE. This CDR3 is CASSAGTGSSYEQYF. For the CDR3, the DNA is TGTGCCAGCAGCGCAGGGACAGGGAGTTCCTACGAGCAGTACTTC. The full variable domain, rest sourced from reference TRBV9 and TRBJ2-7, is DSGVTQTPKHLITATGQRVTLRCSPRSGDLSVYWYQQSLDQGLQFLIQYYNGEERAKGNILERFSAQQFPDLHSELNLSSLELGDSALYFCASSAGTGSSYEQYFGPGTRLTVT.

This clonotype was counted at least ten times. The V and J genes are TRBV6-5 and TRBJ1-3; D ambiguous. In germline, CDR1 is MNHEY, CDR2 SVGAGI. The V end was cut by 2 bases, the J end by 4 bases, with 0 bases between. This CDR3 spans 11 amino acids. CDR3 sequence: CASSYGNTIYF. The CDR3 region has the DNA TGTGCCAGCAGTTACGGAAACACCATATATTTT.

By frequency in the sample, this clonotype is medium-sized. J is TRBJ2-5 and V is TRBV15, with TRBD2 identical over 8 bases. J lost 2 bases, V lost 5 bases, and 7 bases had no gene match. Looked up from germline, CDR1 is LNHNV and CDR2 is YYDKDF (reference sequence). The CDR3 extends over 15 amino acids. In DNA, the CDR3 is TGTGCCACCAGCCGGGTCCCGGGGGGGCAAGAGACCCAGTACTTC. This gives the protein CATSRVPGGQETQYF.

The chain is built from TRBV9 and TRBJ1-2; a possible D gene is TRBD1 (5 bases). In germline, CDR1 is SGDLS, CDR2 YYNGEE. The CDR3 runs to 15 residues. V lost 8 bases and J 2 bases, leaving 19 bases between the germline ends. The CDR3 DNA sequence: TGTGCCAGTAGTGGTAGTACTAAGGGGAACTATGGCTACACCTTC. Encoded protein: CASSGSTKGNYGYTF. Variable domain in full (rest from reference TRBV9 and TRBJ1-2): DSGVTQTPKHLITATGQRVTLRCSPRSGDLSVYWYQQSLDQGLQFLIQYYNGEERAKGNILERFSAQQFPDLHSELNLSSLELGDSALYFCASSGSTKGNYGYTFGSGTRLTVV.

For the CDR3, the DNA is TGTGCCAGCAGGGGTGGACAGGGGGCGATTCAGTACTTC. Amino acids: CASRGGQGAIQYF. V is TRBV2 and J is TRBJ2-5, with 11 positions matching TRBD1. The CDR3 has 13 amino acids. Germline V gene lookup returns CDR1 SNHLY and CDR2 FYNNEI. V dropped 6 bases and J dropped 11; count of bases not matched to a gene: 8.

Many counts were recorded for this clonotype. This CDR3 reads CASSPRSGSLSYNEQFF. The CDR3 nucleotides read TGTGCCAGCAGCCCGCGTAGCGGGAGTTTATCCTACAATGAGCAGTTCTTC. This chain joins TRBV7-8 and TRBJ2-1; 9 bases match TRBD2. The ends lost 5 bases at V and 1 base at J; junction bases unmatched: 9. Germline V lookup: CDR1 SGHVS, CDR2 FQNEAQ. The CDR3 is 17 amino acids.

Concerning this clonotype: Without the conserved terminal phenylalanine or tryptophan, this CDR3 likely stems from a read error. This chain uses TRBV25-1 with TRBJ2-7, with 10 bases that match TRBD1. V was clipped by 8 bases and J by 2 bases; unmatched bases: 6. The CDR3 contains 14 residues. The germline gives CDR1 MGHDK, CDR2 SYGVNS. CDR3 region: CASPGQGETYEQYY. The CDR3, as DNA: TGTGCCAGCCCCGGACAGGGGGAAACCTACGAGCAGTACTAC.

The chain joins TRBV9 to TRBJ2-6; TRBD1 aligns across 8 bases. Germline V gene sequence: CDR1 SGDLS, CDR2 YYNGEE. The junction had 7 bases not matched to a gene; V was cut back by 1 base and J by 4 bases. CDR3 length: 17 amino acids. The CDR3 DNA sequence: TGTGCCAGCAGCGTAAGCTCAGGGGGCACCGGGGCCAACGTCCTGACTTTC. Residues: CASSVSSGGTGANVLTF.

This clonotype was detected many times. The chain combines TRBV5-1 with TRBJ1-1; D is ambiguous. V shed 2 bases and J shed 6 bases, with 14 bases lying between them. The CDR3 is made up of 14 amino acids. Germline V gene data show CDR1 as SGHRS and CDR2 as YFSETQ. The DNA for the CDR3 is TGCGCCAGCAGCTTTGGCACCAAGCGAGCTGAAGCTTTCTTT. Amino acid sequence: CASSFGTKRAEAFF.

The J gene is TRBJ2-5, the V gene TRBV2; 7 bases are a match to TRBD1. The germline V gene has CDR1 SNHLY and CDR2 FYNNEI. V shed 6 bases and J 5 bases; nucleotides not matched to a gene: 6. The CDR3 has 13 amino acids. CDR3 in amino acids: CASSGTEGETQYF. CDR3 nucleotides: TGTGCCAGCAGCGGGACAGAGGGGGAGACCCAGTACTTC.

Only a few counts were recorded for this clonotype. The J gene is TRBJ1-6, the V gene TRBV2; 8 nucleotides agree with TRBD1. Germline CDR1 SNHLY, CDR2 FYNNEI. This CDR3 spans 14 amino acids. V lost 8 bases to trimming and J lost 7 bases; unmatched junction nucleotides: 7. CDR3 coding DNA: TGTGCCAGCTATTCCGGGACAGGCAATTCACCCCTCCACTTT. It translates to CASYSGTGNSPLHF.

For this clonotype: Compared with germline, one end of the junction differs, possibly owing to a read error. The V and J genes are TRBV24-1 and TRBJ1-2, with TRBD1 matching 11 bases. This CDR3 is 15 amino acids long. Germline CDR1 and CDR2: KGHDR and SFDVKD. The CDR3 loop is CASSYSPDRGHGYTF. CDR3 in DNA: TGTGCCAGCAGTTACTCCCCGGACAGGGGGCATGGCTACACCTTC.

With respect to this clonotype: At one boundary the junction diverges from the germline segment, which might be a read error. The rearrangement links TRBV2 to TRBJ1-1; weak D call: TRBD1 (6 bases). The CDR3 has 15 residues. Germline V gene lookup returns CDR1 SNHLY and CDR2 FYNNEI. CDR3 in DNA: TGCGCCAGCAGCCAAGAAGGGGGGGCTTACACTGAAGCTTTCTTT. Its protein product is CASSQEGGAYTEAFF.